This TCR beta chain was observed in a study of blood T cell repertoires in COVID-19. Comment on this clone: Other nucleotide sequences from this sample produce the same CDR3.

Clones were read by immunoSEQ multiplex PCR, and TCRdb kept only the in-frame ones, dropping some. The sample includes around 200,000 clones, 70% to 90% seen only once; the top ten take over 9.5%. Sequencing used peripheral blood. This clonotype was sampled from a woman between 18 and 29 years old who had recovered from COVID-19.

CDR3 amino acids: CASSGTGGYEQYF. Here the CDR3 DNA reads TGTGCCAGTAGTGGAACGGGAGGCTACGAGCAGTACTTC. V is TRBV19 and J is TRBJ2-7; 7 bases line up with TRBD2. Germline CDR1 reads LNHDA; CDR2 reads SQIVND (reference sequence). Trimming removed 5 bases from V and 3 bases from J; junction bases left unmatched: 4. This CDR3 spans 13 amino acids. Variable domain in full (rest from reference TRBV19 and TRBJ2-7): DGGITQSPKYLFRKEGQNVTLSCEQNLNHDAMYWYRQDPGQGLRLIYYSQIVNDFQKGDIAEGYSVSREKKESFPLTVTSAQKNPTAFYLCASSGTGGYEQYFGPGTRLTVT.